This T cell receptor beta chain was identified in a study of beta chain features in type 1 diabetes. The wider study: The examined sorted cells totaled 107,917,701 across samples.

General study findings and limits: For Type 1 diabetes patients, all four CD4+ subsets carried TCRB CDR3s that were moderately but significantly shorter. A potential influence of HLA type upon TCRB rearrangement remained unresolved herein.

This clone was seen more than once but under ten times. Its antigen is currently unknown. CDR1 and CDR2 (germline): ENHRY, SYGVKD. Trimming took off 5 bases at V and 3 bases at J, with 14 bases between the two ends. The CDR3 contains 14 residues. One heparinised draw, averaging around 120 mL, was taken per donor. The authors sorted CD4+ naive, central memory, regulatory and stem cell-like memory cells via CD45RO/CCR7/CD25/CD127/CD95/CD27. Every isolated RNA sample was fully reverse transcribed, so sequencing captured expressed TCRB transcripts. The assay was immunoSEQ multiplex PCR, and TCRdb's table has in-frame clones only and misses some. The profile shows a few hundred thousand clones, roughly 14% of them singletons.

The genes are TRBV10-3 and TRBJ2-7, with D maybe TRBD2 (5 bases). The receptor was derived from a woman between 18 and 29 years old with type 1 diabetes. Sequencing was carried out using naive CD4+ T cells from blood. CDR3 in amino acids: CAISQQPGGYEQYV. CDR3 nucleotides: TGTGCCATCAGTCAGCAGCCCGGAGGCTACGAGCAGTACGTC.